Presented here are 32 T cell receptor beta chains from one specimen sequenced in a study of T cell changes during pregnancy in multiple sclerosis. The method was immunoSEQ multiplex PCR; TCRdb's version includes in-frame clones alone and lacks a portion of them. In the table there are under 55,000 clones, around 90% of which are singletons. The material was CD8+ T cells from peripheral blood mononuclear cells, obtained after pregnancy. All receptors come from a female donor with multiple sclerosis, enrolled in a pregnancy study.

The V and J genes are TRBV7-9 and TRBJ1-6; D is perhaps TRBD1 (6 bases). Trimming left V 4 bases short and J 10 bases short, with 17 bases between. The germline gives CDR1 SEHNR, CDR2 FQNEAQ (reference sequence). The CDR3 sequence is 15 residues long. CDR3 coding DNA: TGTGCCAGCAGCTCCCCACAGGGAGAAACGTCACCCCTCCACTTT. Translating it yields CASSSPQGETSPLHF.

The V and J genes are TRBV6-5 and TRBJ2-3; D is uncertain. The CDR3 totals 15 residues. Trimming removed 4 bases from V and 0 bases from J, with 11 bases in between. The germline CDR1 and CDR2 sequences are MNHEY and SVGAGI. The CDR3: CASSSPEESTDTQYF. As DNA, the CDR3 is TGTGCCAGCAGTTCCCCTGAGGAGAGCACAGATACGCAGTATTTT.

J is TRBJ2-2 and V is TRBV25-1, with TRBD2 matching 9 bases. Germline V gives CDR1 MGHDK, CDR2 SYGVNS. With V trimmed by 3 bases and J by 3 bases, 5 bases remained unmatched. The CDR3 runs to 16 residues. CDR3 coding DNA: TGTGCCAGCAGTGAGCTGAGCGGGGGGTACACCGGGGAGCTGTTTTTT. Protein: CASSELSGGYTGELFF.

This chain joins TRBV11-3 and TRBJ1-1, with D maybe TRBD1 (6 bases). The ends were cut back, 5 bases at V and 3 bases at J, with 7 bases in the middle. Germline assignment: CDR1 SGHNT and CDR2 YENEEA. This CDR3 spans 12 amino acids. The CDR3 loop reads CASSAGDTEAFF. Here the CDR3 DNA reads TGTGCCAGCAGCGCAGGGGACACTGAAGCTTTCTTT.

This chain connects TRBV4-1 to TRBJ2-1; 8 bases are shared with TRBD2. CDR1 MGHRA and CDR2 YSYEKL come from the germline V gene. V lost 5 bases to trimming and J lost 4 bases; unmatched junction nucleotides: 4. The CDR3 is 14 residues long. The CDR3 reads CASSSGGGYNEQFF. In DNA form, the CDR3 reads TGCGCCAGCAGCTCCGGGGGGGGTTACAATGAGCAGTTCTTC.

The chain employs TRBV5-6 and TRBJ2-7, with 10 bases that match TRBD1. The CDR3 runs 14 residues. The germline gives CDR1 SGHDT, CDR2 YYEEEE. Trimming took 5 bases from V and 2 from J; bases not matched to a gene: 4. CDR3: CASSSGTGAYEQYF. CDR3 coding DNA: TGTGCCAGCAGTTCCGGGACAGGGGCCTACGAGCAGTACTTC.

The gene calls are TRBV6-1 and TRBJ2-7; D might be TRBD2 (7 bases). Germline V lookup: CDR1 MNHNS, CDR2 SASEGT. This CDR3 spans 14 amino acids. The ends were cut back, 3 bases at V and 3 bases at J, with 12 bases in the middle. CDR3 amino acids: CASSDEGGSYEQYF. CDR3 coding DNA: TGTGCCAGCAGTGACGAGGGGGGGAGCTACGAGCAGTACTTC.

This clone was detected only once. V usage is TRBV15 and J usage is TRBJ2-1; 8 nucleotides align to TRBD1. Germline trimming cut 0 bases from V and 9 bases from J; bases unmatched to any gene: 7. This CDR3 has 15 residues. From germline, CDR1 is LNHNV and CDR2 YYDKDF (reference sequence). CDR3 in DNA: TGTGCCACCAGCAGAGAGGGGTCTGACAGGGGTGAGCAGTTCTTC. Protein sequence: CATSREGSDRGEQFF.

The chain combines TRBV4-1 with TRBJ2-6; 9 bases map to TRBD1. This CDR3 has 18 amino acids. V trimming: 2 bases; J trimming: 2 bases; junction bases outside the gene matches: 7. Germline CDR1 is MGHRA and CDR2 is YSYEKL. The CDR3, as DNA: TGCGCCAGCAGCCAAAGATGGACAGGGGAAGCTGGGGCCAACGTCCTGACTTTC. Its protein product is CASSQRWTGEAGANVLTF.

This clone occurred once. In nucleotides, the CDR3 is TGTGCCAGCAGTGAAGGGACAGTTCTGAACTATGGCTACACCTTC. It encodes CASSEGTVLNYGYTF. The V gene is TRBV2, the J gene TRBJ1-2, with D tentatively TRBD1 (6 bases). The V gene lost 1 base and the J gene lost 2 bases, with 11 bases spanning the gap. This CDR3 is 15 amino acids long. Germline V gene sequence: CDR1 SNHLY, CDR2 FYNNEI.

CDR3 sequence reads: CASSQTGGGSPLHF. The DNA for the CDR3 is TGCGCCAGCAGCCAAACGGGGGGAGGATCACCCCTCCACTTT. The chain recombines TRBV4-1 with TRBJ1-6, with D tentatively TRBD1 (5 bases). The germline V gene has CDR1 MGHRA and CDR2 YSYEKL. The CDR3 is 14 amino acids. Trimming removed 2 bases from V and 10 bases from J, with 12 bases in between.

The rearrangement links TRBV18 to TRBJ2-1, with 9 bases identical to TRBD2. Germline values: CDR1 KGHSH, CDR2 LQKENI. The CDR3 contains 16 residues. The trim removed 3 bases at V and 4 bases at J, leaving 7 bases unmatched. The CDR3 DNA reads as TGTGCCAGCTCACCCTCGCAGCGGGGGGTATACAATGAGCAGTTCTTC. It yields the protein CASSPSQRGVYNEQFF. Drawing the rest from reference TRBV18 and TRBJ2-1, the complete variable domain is NAGVMQNPRHLVRRRGQEARLRCSPMKGHSHVYWYRQLPEEGLKFMVYLQKENIIDESGMPKERFSAEFPKEGPSILRIQQVVRGDSAAYFCASSPSQRGVYNEQFFGPGTRLTVL.

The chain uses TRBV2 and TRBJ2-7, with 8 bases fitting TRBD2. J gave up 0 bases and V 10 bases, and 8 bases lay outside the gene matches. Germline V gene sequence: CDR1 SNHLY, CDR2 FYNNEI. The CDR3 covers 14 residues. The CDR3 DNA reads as TGTGCCACCATACGGCTAGCGGGCTCCTACGAGCAGTACTTC. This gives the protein CATIRLAGSYEQYF.

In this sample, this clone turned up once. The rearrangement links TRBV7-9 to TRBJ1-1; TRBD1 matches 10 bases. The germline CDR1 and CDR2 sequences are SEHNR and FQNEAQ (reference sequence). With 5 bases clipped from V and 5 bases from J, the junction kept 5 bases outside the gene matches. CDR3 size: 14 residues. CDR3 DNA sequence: TGTGCCAGCAGCCCCGGGACAGGGGTGACTGAAGCTTTCTTT. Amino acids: CASSPGTGVTEAFF.

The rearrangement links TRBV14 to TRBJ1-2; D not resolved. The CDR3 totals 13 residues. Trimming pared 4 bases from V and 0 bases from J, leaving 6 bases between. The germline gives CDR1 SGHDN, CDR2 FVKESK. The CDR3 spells CASSPGANYGYTF. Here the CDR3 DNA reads TGTGCCAGCAGCCCGGGAGCTAACTATGGCTACACCTTC.

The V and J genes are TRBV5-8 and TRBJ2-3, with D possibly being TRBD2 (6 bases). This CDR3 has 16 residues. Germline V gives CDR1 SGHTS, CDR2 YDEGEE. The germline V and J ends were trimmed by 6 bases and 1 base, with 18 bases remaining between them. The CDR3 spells CASTQPGGWGTDTQYF. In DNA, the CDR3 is TGTGCCAGCACTCAACCCGGGGGATGGGGCACAGATACGCAGTATTTT. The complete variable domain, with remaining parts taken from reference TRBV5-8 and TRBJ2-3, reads EAGVTQSPTHLIKTRGQQATLRCSPISGHTSVYWYQQALGLGLQFLLWYDEGEERNRGNFPPRFSGRQFPNYSSELNVNALELEDSALYLCASTQPGGWGTDTQYFGPGTRLTVL.

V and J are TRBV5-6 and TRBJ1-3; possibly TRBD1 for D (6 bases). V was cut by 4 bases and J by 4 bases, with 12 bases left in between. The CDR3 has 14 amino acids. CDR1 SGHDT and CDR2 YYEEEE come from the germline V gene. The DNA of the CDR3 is TGTGCCAGCAGCCCAGGGGCGCGCGGAAACACCATATATTTT. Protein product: CASSPGARGNTIYF.

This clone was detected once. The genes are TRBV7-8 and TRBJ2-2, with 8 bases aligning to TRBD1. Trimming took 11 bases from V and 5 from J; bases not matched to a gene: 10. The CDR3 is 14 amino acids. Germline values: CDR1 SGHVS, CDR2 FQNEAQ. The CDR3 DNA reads TGTGCCTCCTTACAGGACAGGGCAACCGGGGAGCTGTTTTTT. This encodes CASLQDRATGELFF.

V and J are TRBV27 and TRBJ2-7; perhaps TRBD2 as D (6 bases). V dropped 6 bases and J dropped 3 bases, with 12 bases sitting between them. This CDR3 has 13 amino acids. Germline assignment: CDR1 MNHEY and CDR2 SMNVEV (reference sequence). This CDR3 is CASRGLGRYEQYF. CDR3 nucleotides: TGTGCCAGCAGGGGACTTGGCCGCTACGAGCAGTACTTC.

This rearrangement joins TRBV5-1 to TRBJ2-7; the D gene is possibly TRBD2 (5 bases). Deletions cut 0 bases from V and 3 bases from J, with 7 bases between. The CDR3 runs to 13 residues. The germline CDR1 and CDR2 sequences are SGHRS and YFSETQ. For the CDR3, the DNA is TGCGCCAGCAGCTTGGGTGGAGGCTACGAGCAGTACTTC. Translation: CASSLGGGYEQYF.

DNA of the CDR3: TGTGCCACCGGGGGGGCCCAGGACGAGCAGTACTTC. This encodes CATGGAQDEQYF. The rearrangement joins TRBV6-5 to TRBJ2-7; 8 bases are a match to TRBD2. The trim removed 10 bases at V and 5 bases at J, leaving 7 bases unmatched. Germline V lookup: CDR1 MNHEY, CDR2 SVGAGI. The CDR3 loop spans 12 amino acids.

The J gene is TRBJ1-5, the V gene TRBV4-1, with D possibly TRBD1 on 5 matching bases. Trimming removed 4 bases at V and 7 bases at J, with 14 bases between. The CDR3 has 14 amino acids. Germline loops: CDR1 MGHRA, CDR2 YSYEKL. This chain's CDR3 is CASSPPGGDQPQHF. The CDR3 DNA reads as TGCGCCAGCAGCCCTCCCGGCGGGGACCAGCCCCAGCATTTT.

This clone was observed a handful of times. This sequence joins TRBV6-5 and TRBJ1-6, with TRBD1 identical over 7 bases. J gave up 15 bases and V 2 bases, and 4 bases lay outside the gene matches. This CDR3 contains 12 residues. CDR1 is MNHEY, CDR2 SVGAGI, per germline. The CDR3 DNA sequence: TGTGCCAGCAGTTACCCGGGACAGAACCTCCACTTT. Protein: CASSYPGQNLHF.

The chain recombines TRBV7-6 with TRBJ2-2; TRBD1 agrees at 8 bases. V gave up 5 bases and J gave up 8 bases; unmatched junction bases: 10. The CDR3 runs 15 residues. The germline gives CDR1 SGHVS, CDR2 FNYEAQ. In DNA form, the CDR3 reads TGTGCCAGCAGCAAACCGGGACAGGCGGCGGGGGAGCTGTTTTTT. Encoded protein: CASSKPGQAAGELFF.

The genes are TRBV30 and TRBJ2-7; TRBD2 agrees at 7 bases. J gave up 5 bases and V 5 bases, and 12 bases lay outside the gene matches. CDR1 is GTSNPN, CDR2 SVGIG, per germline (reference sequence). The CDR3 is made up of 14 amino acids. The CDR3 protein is CAWGIDSGADEQYF. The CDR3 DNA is TGTGCCTGGGGGATCGACAGCGGGGCGGACGAGCAGTACTTC.

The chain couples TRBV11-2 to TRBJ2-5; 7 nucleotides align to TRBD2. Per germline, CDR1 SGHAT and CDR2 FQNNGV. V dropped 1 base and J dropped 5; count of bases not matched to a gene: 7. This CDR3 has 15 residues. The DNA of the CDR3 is TGTGCCAGCAGCTTAGGGGCTAGCGGTGTTGAGACCCAGTACTTC. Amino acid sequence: CASSLGASGVETQYF.

CDR3 sequence (DNA): TGTGCCAGCAGCCTCGGGACAGGACGCATGAACACTGAAGCTTTCTTT. This sequence encodes CASSLGTGRMNTEAFF. This rearrangement joins TRBV7-9 to TRBJ1-1; 8 bases map to TRBD1. CDR3 size: 16 residues. Germline V CDR1 and CDR2: SEHNR, FQNEAQ (reference sequence). The trim removed 5 bases at V and 0 bases at J, leaving 8 bases unmatched.

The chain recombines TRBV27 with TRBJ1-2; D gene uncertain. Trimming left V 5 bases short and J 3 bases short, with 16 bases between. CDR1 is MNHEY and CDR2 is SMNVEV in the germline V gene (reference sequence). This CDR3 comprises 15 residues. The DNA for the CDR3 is TGTGCCAGCAGTCCAATACTCGACACTTACTATGGCTACACCTTC. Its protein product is CASSPILDTYYGYTF.

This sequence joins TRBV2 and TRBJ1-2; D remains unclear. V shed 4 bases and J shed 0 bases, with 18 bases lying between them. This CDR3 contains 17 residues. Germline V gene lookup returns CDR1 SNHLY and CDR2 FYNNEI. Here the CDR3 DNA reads TGTGCCAGCAGTGGCCCGTCCACAGTCTTTTCTAACTATGGCTACACCTTC. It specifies CASSGPSTVFSNYGYTF.

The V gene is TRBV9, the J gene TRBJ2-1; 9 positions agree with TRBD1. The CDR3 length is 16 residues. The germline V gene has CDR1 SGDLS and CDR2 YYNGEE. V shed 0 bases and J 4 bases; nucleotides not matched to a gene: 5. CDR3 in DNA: TGTGCCAGCAGCGTAGAGGACAGGGGCGGATACAATGAGCAGTTCTTC. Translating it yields CASSVEDRGGYNEQFF.

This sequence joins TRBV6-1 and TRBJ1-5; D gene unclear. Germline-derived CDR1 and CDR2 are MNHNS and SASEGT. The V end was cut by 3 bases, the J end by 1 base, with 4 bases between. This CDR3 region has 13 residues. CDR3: CASSEGSNQPQHF. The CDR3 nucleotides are TGTGCCAGCAGTGAGGGCAGCAATCAGCCCCAGCATTTT.

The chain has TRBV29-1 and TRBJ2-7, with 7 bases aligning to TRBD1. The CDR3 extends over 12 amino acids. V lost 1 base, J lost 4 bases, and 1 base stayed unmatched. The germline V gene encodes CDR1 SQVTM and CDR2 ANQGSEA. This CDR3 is CSVEGDSYEQYF. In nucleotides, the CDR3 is TGCAGCGTTGAAGGGGACAGTTACGAGCAGTACTTC.